Shown below are 31 T cell receptor beta chains from a single sample sequenced in a study of T-cell memory formation after mild COVID-19. TCRdb reprocessed the 5' RACE reads via MiXCR and lists one record per CDR3 protein. The data hold 350,000 to 500,000 distinct CDR3 sequences, with 20% observed a single time. Sequenced sample: PBMCs or a T cell subset sorted from them (not recorded which). Receptor source: an adult woman who had mild COVID-19 (a few samples of this study predate the infection). Cell type and time point are not known.

CDR3 bases: TGTGCCAGCAGTTTATCAATCGGGGGGCAAATCTACAATGAGCAGTTCTTC. As protein: CASSLSIGGQIYNEQFF. The chain couples TRBV27 to TRBJ2-1, with a weak D call TRBD2 (7 bases). Per the germline V gene, CDR1 is MNHEY and CDR2 is SMNVEV (reference sequence). CDR3 size: 17 residues. Trimming took off 0 bases at V and 3 bases at J, with 15 bases between the two ends.

This chain joins TRBV5-1 and TRBJ1-2; 7 bases agree with TRBD1. This CDR3 is built from 14 residues. The J segment lost 8 bases and the V segment lost 5 bases, leaving 12 bases of the junction unmatched. From germline, CDR1 is SGHRS and CDR2 YFSETQ. CDR3 nucleotide sequence: TGCGCCAGCAGAAAGGGACAGCCCCTTCGAGGCTACACCTTC. Its protein is CASRKGQPLRGYTF. The full variable domain, rest sourced from reference TRBV5-1 and TRBJ1-2, is KAGVTQTPRYLIKTRGQQVTLSCSPISGHRSVSWYQQTPGQGLQFLFEYFSETQRNKGNFPGRFSGRQFSNSRSEMNVSTLELGDSALYLCASRKGQPLRGYTFGSGTRLTVV.

This clonotype was observed a few times. The rearrangement links TRBV19 to TRBJ2-7; a weak D match, TRBD2 (5 bases). This CDR3 region has 14 residues. The V and J ends lost 6 bases and 6 bases respectively, with 18 bases between them. The V gene's germline CDR1 is LNHDA and CDR2 SQIVND (reference sequence). The CDR3 loop reads CASSLVGRRGEQYF. CDR3 nucleotides: TGTGCCAGTAGCCTCGTGGGGAGACGGGGCGAGCAGTACTTC.

The genes are TRBV20-1 and TRBJ2-1; D is perhaps TRBD2 (5 bases). This CDR3 has 15 amino acids. The germline gives CDR1 DFQATT, CDR2 SNEGSKA (reference sequence). The V gene lost 3 bases and the J gene lost 0 bases, with 12 bases spanning the gap. The DNA for the CDR3 is TGCAGTGCTAGCGTCGGACTTGGCTCCTACAATGAGCAGTTCTTC. Protein: CSASVGLGSYNEQFF.

To note about this clonotype: One end of the junction varies from germline; a read error may be responsible. The V gene is TRBV18, the J gene TRBJ1-1; the D is unclear. The germline gives CDR1 KGHSH, CDR2 LQKENI. The CDR3 covers 15 residues. DNA for the CDR3: TGTGCCAGCTCACCACCTGACACTATGAACTCTGAAGCTTTCTTT. Protein product: CASSPPDTMNSEAFF.

The chain combines TRBV7-9 with TRBJ1-1, with D perhaps matching TRBD1 (5 bases). Trimming left V 4 bases short and J 10 bases short, with 13 bases between. CDR1 SEHNR and CDR2 FQNEAQ come from the germline V gene (reference sequence). This CDR3 comprises 12 residues. The CDR3 sequence: CASSSSGQGAFF. The CDR3 region has the DNA TGTGCCAGCAGCTCCTCAGGGCAGGGAGCTTTCTTT.

This clonotype was counted between two and nine times. The chain uses TRBV12-3 or TRBV12-4 and TRBJ2-1; D remains unclear. CDR3 length: 14 amino acids. Trimming pared 7 bases from V and 9 bases from J, leaving 19 bases between. Here the CDR3 DNA reads TGTGCCAGCACCTCCCAGTTGGTGGGAACTGAGCAGTTCTTC. It codes for CASTSQLVGTEQFF.

This clonotype appeared a few times. The rearrangement links TRBV20-1 to TRBJ2-1; a possible D gene is TRBD2 (5 bases). The germline V and J ends were trimmed by 0 bases and 1 base, with 10 bases remaining between them. The CDR3 is 15 amino acids. Per germline, CDR1 DFQATT and CDR2 SNEGSKA (reference sequence). CDR3 residues: CSARDPAESYNEQFF. The DNA of the CDR3 is TGCAGTGCTAGAGATCCAGCGGAGTCCTACAATGAGCAGTTCTTC.

This clonotype has more than one count but fewer than ten. The chain has TRBV10-3 and TRBJ2-1; D could derive from TRBD1 or TRBD2 (5 bases each). The V gene lost 11 bases and the J gene lost 9 bases, with 23 bases spanning the gap. The CDR3 loop spans 14 amino acids. The germline CDR1 and CDR2 sequences are ENHRY and SYGVKD. DNA of the CDR3: TGTGCCGCACGCCTCCGGGACGGAGCTCTTGAGCAGTTCTTC. Translating it yields CAARLRDGALEQFF.

This clonotype was counted between two and nine times. The rearrangement links TRBV29-1 to TRBJ2-1; TRBD2 matches at 7 bases. Germline CDR1 reads SQVTM; CDR2 reads ANQGSEA. The CDR3 is made up of 15 amino acids. After removal of 6 bases from V and 0 bases from J, the junction contained 8 bases not matched to a gene. The CDR3 DNA sequence: TGCAGCGTCCCCTGGGGGGGGTCCTCCTACAATGAGCAGTTCTTC. This gives the protein CSVPWGGSSYNEQFF.

J is TRBJ2-3 and V is TRBV10-3; no definite D call. CDR1 ENHRY and CDR2 SYGVKD come from the germline V gene. The CDR3 contains 16 residues. V lost 3 bases, J lost 2 bases, and 15 bases lay in between. The CDR3 sequence: CAISDPGTQHTDTQYF. CDR3 DNA: TGTGCCATCAGTGACCCAGGAACCCAGCACACAGATACGCAGTATTTT.

The chain couples TRBV5-1 to TRBJ2-1; tentatively, D is TRBD2 (6 bases). Per the germline V gene, CDR1 is SGHRS and CDR2 is YFSETQ. V was trimmed by 0 bases and J by 9 bases, leaving 19 bases between them. The CDR3 runs to 16 residues. CDR3 DNA sequence: TGCGCCAGCAGCTTGGCTAGCGCCCCCGCTAAGGGTGAGCAGTTCTTC. It codes for CASSLASAPAKGEQFF. The full variable domain, in which reference TRBV5-1 and TRBJ2-1 provide the parts outside the CDR3, is KAGVTQTPRYLIKTRGQQVTLSCSPISGHRSVSWYQQTPGQGLQFLFEYFSETQRNKGNFPGRFSGRQFSNSRSEMNVSTLELGDSALYLCASSLASAPAKGEQFFGPGTRLTVL.

V gene TRBV3-1 combines with J gene TRBJ1-1; possible D gene TRBD1, 6 bases. Germline CDR1 and CDR2: LGHDT and YNNKEL (reference sequence). CDR3 size: 11 residues. V shed 6 bases and J shed 7 bases, with 9 bases lying between them. The CDR3 reads CASRRGDEAFF. The CDR3 nucleotides are TGTGCCAGCAGGAGGGGGGATGAAGCTTTCTTT.

This clonotype has a handful of counts. The V gene is TRBV9, the J gene TRBJ1-1; perhaps TRBD1 as D (5 bases). CDR1 is SGDLS, CDR2 YYNGEE, per germline. The CDR3 length is 15 residues. Trimming removed 4 bases at V and 0 bases at J, with 13 bases between. The CDR3 spells CASSTDGHMNTEAFF. CDR3 bases: TGTGCCAGCAGCACCGACGGACACATGAACACTGAAGCTTTCTTT.

This chain joins TRBV15 and TRBJ2-7; no clear D gene. The germline V gene has CDR1 LNHNV and CDR2 YYDKDF (reference sequence). V lost 0 bases, J lost 9 bases, and 9 bases lay in between. This CDR3 is built from 12 residues. The CDR3 is CATSRDRLAQYF. In DNA, the CDR3 is TGTGCCACCAGCAGAGACCGCCTGGCGCAGTACTTC.

This sequence joins TRBV29-1 and TRBJ2-5, with TRBD2 matching over 9 bases. Unmatched junction bases numbered 17, after V lost 3 bases and J lost 9 bases. The CDR3 has 16 residues. Germline-derived CDR1 and CDR2 are SQVTM and ANQGSEA. The CDR3 is CSVEDGGRAEGDSQYF. The CDR3 coding sequence is TGCAGCGTTGAGGACGGCGGGAGGGCCGAAGGTGATTCCCAGTACTTC.

V gene TRBV20-1 combines with J gene TRBJ1-3; no clear D gene. Per the germline V gene, CDR1 is DFQATT and CDR2 is SNEGSKA (reference sequence). The CDR3 has 14 residues. V was cut by 1 base and J by 2 bases, with 9 bases left in between. The CDR3: CSARGAMPGNTIYF. CDR3 bases: TGCAGTGCTAGAGGGGCTATGCCTGGAAACACCATATATTTT.

This chain uses TRBV20-1 with TRBJ2-7; no clear D. Per germline, CDR1 DFQATT and CDR2 SNEGSKA (reference sequence). CDR3 length: 15 amino acids. V lost 0 bases and J lost 3, with 15 bases in between. This CDR3 reads CSARDRRQFGYEQYF. CDR3 nucleotide sequence: TGCAGTGCTAGAGATCGACGTCAGTTCGGCTACGAGCAGTACTTC.

The DNA for the CDR3 is TGTGCCAGCAGTTACGAGACGGGGCGGGGTGGCTACACCTTC. Translation: CASSYETGRGGYTF. The rearrangement uses TRBV6-6 and TRBJ1-2, with D tentatively TRBD1 (5 bases). Germline loops: CDR1 MNHNY, CDR2 SVGAGI (reference sequence). CDR3 length equals 14 residues. Trimming removed 2 bases from V and 7 bases from J, with 14 bases in between.

The rearrangement uses TRBV24-1 and TRBJ2-1; TRBD1 matches at 7 bases. Germline-derived CDR1 and CDR2 are KGHDR and SFDVKD. Germline trimming cut 4 bases from V and 5 bases from J; bases unmatched to any gene: 7. This CDR3 is built from 15 residues. The CDR3 bases are TGTGCCACCAGTGAAACCGGGACAGCTAACAATGAGCAGTTCTTC. It yields the protein CATSETGTANNEQFF.

This rearrangement joins TRBV5-6 to TRBJ1-5; 8 positions agree with TRBD1. V lost 4 bases, J lost 0 bases, and 9 bases stayed unmatched. Per germline, CDR1 SGHDT and CDR2 YYEEEE. This CDR3 contains 17 residues. The CDR3 sequence is CASSGRTGPYSNQPQHF. DNA of the CDR3: TGTGCCAGCAGCGGGAGGACAGGGCCCTATAGCAATCAGCCCCAGCATTTT.

This clonotype occurred once. A read error may produce the germline difference seen at one junction end. The genes are TRBV7-8 and TRBJ2-7; 8 nucleotides align to TRBD1. In germline, CDR1 is SGHVS, CDR2 FQNEAQ. This CDR3 spans 14 amino acids. CDR3 loop: CASTFGQGSHEQYF. As DNA, the CDR3 is TGTGCCAGCACCTTCGGACAGGGCTCCCACGAGCAGTACTTC.

This clonotype was found a few times. This chain uses TRBV5-1 with TRBJ2-7, with 9 bases that match TRBD1. From germline, CDR1 is SGHRS and CDR2 YFSETQ. V shed 4 bases, J shed 3 bases, and the junction held 5 bases outside the gene matches. The CDR3 spans 14 residues. Here the CDR3 reads CASSTGQGSYEQYF. The CDR3 DNA sequence: TGCGCCAGCAGCACGGGACAGGGAAGCTACGAGCAGTACTTC.

At least ten counts were recorded for this clonotype. The chain joins TRBV29-1 to TRBJ2-7; D gene unclear. Per the germline V gene, CDR1 is SQVTM and CDR2 is ANQGSEA. There are 12 residues in the CDR3. V was clipped by 3 bases and J by 2 bases, with 8 bases between them. In nucleotides, the CDR3 is TGCAGCGTTGAGGCTCAGCCCTACGAGCAGTACTTC. Amino acids: CSVEAQPYEQYF.

The chain recombines TRBV12-3 or TRBV12-4 with TRBJ2-2, with D uncertain. V lost 3 bases and J 7 bases, leaving 6 bases between the germline ends. This CDR3 spans 12 amino acids. The CDR3 sequence: CASSLGHGELFF. The DNA for the CDR3 is TGTGCCAGCAGTTTGGGCCACGGGGAGCTGTTTTTT.

This clonotype was counted only a few times. CDR3 in DNA: TGTGCCAGCAGCCAAGATATGATGGCCTACGAGCAGTACTTC. Encoded protein: CASSQDMMAYEQYF. V usage is TRBV4-2 and J usage is TRBJ2-7, with no clear D. Trimming took 0 bases from V and 2 from J, leaving 8 bases between them. The CDR3 totals 14 residues. Germline V gene data show CDR1 as LGHNA and CDR2 as YNFKEQ.

This clonotype was detected a few times. This chain uses TRBV7-9 with TRBJ1-1; TRBD1 might be the D (5 bases). The CDR3 loop spans 15 amino acids. Germline CDR1 is SEHNR and CDR2 is FQNEAQ (reference sequence). With 5 bases removed from V and 5 bases from J, the gap between germline ends came to 18 bases. The CDR3 reads CASSPRGLGLTEAFF. CDR3 bases: TGTGCCAGCAGCCCCCGTGGTTTGGGGCTAACTGAAGCTTTCTTT. Filled out from reference TRBV7-9 and TRBJ1-1, the complete variable domain reads DTGVSQNPRHKITKRGQNVTFRCDPISEHNRLYWYRQTLGQGPEFLTYFQNEAQLEKSRLLSDRFSAERPKGSFSTLEIQRTEQGDSAMYLCASSPRGLGLTEAFFGQGTRLTVV.

This clonotype was counted a few times. The chain couples TRBV5-1 to TRBJ2-5; the D gene is possibly TRBD1 (5 bases). V dropped 0 bases and J dropped 4 bases, with 13 bases sitting between them. Germline V lookup: CDR1 SGHRS, CDR2 YFSETQ. The length of the CDR3 is 15 residues. CDR3 sequence: CASSLAQGQLETQYF. The CDR3 bases are TGCGCCAGCAGCTTGGCTCAGGGTCAGTTAGAGACCCAGTACTTC.

The chain recombines TRBV5-4 with TRBJ1-2; possible D gene TRBD1, 5 bases. The germline V gene has CDR1 SGHNT and CDR2 YYREEE (reference sequence). The V and J ends lost 3 bases and 4 bases respectively, with 19 bases between them. The CDR3 is made up of 16 amino acids. The CDR3 DNA reads as TGTGCCAGCAGCTCGGCAAGGAGCCGGGACGGCTATGGCTACACCTTC. Protein: CASSSARSRDGYGYTF. The entire variable domain, with the rest obtained from reference TRBV5-4 and TRBJ1-2, is as follows: ETGVTQSPTHLIKTRGQQVTLRCSSQSGHNTVSWYQQALGQGPQFIFQYYREEENGRGNFPPRFSGLQFPNYSSELNVNALELDDSALYLCASSSARSRDGYGYTFGSGTRLTVV.

This clonotype was observed a few times. V and J are TRBV20-1 and TRBJ1-4; 7 bases align to TRBD1. This CDR3 region has 13 residues. The V and J ends lost 5 bases and 7 bases, in that order; junction bases with no gene match: 7. The V gene's germline CDR1 is DFQATT and CDR2 SNEGSKA (reference sequence). The chain's CDR3 is CSAYTGVSEKLFF. The CDR3 region has the DNA TGCAGTGCTTACACAGGGGTCAGTGAAAAACTGTTTTTT.

This clonotype was picked up a small number of times. The chain combines TRBV24-1 with TRBJ2-3; tentatively, D is TRBD2 (6 bases). Germline CDR1 reads KGHDR; CDR2 reads SFDVKD. V was clipped by 5 bases and J by 0 bases, with 11 bases between them. This CDR3 has 15 residues. The CDR3: CATSVGGGSTDTQYF. The CDR3 bases are TGTGCCACCAGTGTGGGGGGTGGAAGCACAGATACGCAGTATTTT.